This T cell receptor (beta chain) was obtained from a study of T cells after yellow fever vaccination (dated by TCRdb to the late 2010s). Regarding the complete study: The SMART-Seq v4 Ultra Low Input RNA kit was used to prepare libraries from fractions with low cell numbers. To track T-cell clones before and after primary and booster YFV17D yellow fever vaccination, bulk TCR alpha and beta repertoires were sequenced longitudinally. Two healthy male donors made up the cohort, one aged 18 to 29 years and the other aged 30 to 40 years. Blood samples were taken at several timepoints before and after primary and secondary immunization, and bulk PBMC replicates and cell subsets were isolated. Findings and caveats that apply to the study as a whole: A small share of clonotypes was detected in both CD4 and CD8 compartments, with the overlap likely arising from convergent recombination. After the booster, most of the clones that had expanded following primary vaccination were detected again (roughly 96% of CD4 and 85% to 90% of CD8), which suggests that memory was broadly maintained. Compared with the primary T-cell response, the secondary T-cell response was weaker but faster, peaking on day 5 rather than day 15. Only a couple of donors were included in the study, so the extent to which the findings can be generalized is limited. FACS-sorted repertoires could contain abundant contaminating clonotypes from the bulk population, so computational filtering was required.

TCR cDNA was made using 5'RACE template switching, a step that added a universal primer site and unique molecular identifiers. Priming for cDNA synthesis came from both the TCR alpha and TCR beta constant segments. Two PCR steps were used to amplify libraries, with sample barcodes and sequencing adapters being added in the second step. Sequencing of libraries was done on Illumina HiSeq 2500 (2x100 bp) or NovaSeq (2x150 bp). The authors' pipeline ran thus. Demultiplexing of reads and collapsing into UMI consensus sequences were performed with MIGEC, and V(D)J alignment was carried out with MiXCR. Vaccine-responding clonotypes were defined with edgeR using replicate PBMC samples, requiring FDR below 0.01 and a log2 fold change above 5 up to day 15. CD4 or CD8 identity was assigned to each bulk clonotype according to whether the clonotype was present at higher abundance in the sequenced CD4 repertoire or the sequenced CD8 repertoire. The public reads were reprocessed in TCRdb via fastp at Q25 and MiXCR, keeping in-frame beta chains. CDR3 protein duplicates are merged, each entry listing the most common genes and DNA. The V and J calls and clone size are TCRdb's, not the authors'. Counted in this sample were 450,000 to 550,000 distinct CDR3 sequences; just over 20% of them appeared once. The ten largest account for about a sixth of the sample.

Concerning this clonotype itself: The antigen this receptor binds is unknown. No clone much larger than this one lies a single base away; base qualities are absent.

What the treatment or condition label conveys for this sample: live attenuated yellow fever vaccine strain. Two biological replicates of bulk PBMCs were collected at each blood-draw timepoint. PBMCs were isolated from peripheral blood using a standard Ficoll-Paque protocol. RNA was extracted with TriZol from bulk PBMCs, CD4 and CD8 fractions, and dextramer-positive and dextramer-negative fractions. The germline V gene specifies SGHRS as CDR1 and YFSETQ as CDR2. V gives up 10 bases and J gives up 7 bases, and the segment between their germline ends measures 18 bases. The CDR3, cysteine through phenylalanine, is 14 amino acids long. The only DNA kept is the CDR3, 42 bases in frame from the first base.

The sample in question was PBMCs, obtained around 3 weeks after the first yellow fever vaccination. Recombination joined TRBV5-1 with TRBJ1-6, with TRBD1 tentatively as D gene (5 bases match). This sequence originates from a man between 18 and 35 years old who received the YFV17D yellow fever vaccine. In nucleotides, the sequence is TGCGCCGGCAACTACGGGGGTAGAAATTCACCCCTCCACTTT. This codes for CAGNYGGRNSPLHF. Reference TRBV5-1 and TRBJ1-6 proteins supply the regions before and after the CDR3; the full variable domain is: KAGVTQTPRYLIKTRGQQVTLSCSPISGHRSVSWYQQTPGQGLQFLFEYFSETQRNKGNFPGRFSGRQFSNSRSEMNVSTLELGDSALYLCAGNYGGRNSPLHFGNGTRLTVT.